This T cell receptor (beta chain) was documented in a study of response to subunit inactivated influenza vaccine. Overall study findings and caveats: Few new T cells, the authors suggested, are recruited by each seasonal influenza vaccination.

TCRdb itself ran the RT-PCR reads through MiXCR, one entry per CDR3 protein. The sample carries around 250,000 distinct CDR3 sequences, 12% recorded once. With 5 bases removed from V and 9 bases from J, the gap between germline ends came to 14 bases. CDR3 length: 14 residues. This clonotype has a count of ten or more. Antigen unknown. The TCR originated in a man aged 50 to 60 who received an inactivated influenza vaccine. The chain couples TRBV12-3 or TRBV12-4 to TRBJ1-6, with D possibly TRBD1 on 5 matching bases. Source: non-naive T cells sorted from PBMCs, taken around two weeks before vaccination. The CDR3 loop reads CASSPGVGASPLHF. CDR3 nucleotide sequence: TGTGCCAGCAGTCCTGGGGTCGGGGCTTCACCCCTCCACTTT.